This TCR beta chain was profiled in a study of cytomegalovirus exposure and HLA in healthy donors (TCRdb year 2017). With respect to the entire study: According to an earlier analysis of a few hundred of the donors, 200 million or so T cells yielded roughly 110 million unique TCR beta sequences and more than 250 Gb of sequence data. Roughly 300 gigabases of sequencing data and approximately 80 million unique TCR sequences were included in an early release covering under 650 HLA-typed donors. Of the 300 to 500 genotyped donors, 80% to 90% were placed in the genetic ancestry cluster associated with self-reported Caucasian donors. The aim of the study was to test whether cataloging public T cell receptors could identify signatures of past pathogen exposure. The study used immunosequencing to profile the T cell repertoires of approximately 650 subjects and linked those repertoires to cytomegalovirus serostatus. Besides the first cohort of 550 to 750 subjects, a separate validation cohort made up of 90 to 150 different subjects was used. High-throughput TCR immunosequencing, statistical association of individual TCRs with disease status, and machine learning were combined to predict cytomegalovirus infection status. In a later analysis, previously published TCR beta repertoires from hundreds of donors were re-analyzed and high-resolution HLA genotyping was added so that TCR occurrence patterns could be studied. The later analysis used no new phenotypic data to find candidate immune exposures, relying instead on TCR beta sequences and their occurrence across donors. To decide whether each TCR beta V gene segment behaved as functional or pseudogenic, an earlier analysis of 587 of the donors relied on high-throughput TCR beta sequencing. Donor age, sex, ethnicity and CMV serostatus were compiled together with the repertoire data. In a later genetic analysis, genome-wide SNP genotypes for about three fifths of the 666 donors were used, and that subset was treated as a discovery cohort. All discovery cohort repertoires had been generated on a single sequencing platform. Both class I and class II loci were covered by HLA typing, at four-digit resolution. The number of typed donors differed by locus: about 620-640 for A, B, C, DRB1 and DQB1; some 500 for DQA1; fewer than 610 for DPA1; and about 470 for DPB1. Because of strong linkage in the cohort, roughly 5 DR-DQ haplotypes were treated as single units for association and clustering. On average, over 200,000 unique TCR beta nucleotide sequences were sequenced per donor among fewer than 500 genotyped donors of the cohort, with roughly 18% of those sequences being non-productive. Here is what the overall study found, with its caveats: According to the authors, the approach could potentially be generalized to other disease states and immunological phenotypes. When HLA alleles, especially DR and DQ, strongly co-occurred, TCR associations were difficult to assign to individual alleles. A later genetic analysis associated a missense DCLRE1C variant with V-gene and J-gene trimming of TCR beta chains, and an independent cohort replicated the association. In an earlier analysis of approximately 590 of the donors, most TCR beta V segments appeared in productive rearrangements about 87% or about 30% of the time, broadly matching IMGT annotations. Compared with the approximately 700-donor mean, donors in an Asian-associated ancestry cluster had fewer N-insertions in productive TCRs, according to a later genetic analysis. A later analysis associated about 17,000 TCR beta sequences with specific HLA alleles at a false discovery rate of 0.05. In a later analysis, HLA-associated TCR beta chains showed more clonal expansion and lower generation probabilities than non-associated chains that were equally common. A further reported finding was that TCR beta sequences accurately predicted the HLA-A and HLA-B alleles for most subjects in the first cohort. A later analysis found that TCR association rates varied across HLA loci, with DRB1 alleles showing the most associated TCRs and HLA-C alleles the fewest. According to a later analysis, parvovirus B19, influenza, CMV and Epstein-Barr virus appeared linked to several top co-occurrence clusters. In this cohort, only TCR beta chains were sequenced, and detectable features were limited by the absence of alpha or paired-chain data. Some IMGT-functional V segments, including TRBV6-2 and TRBV6-3, could not be distinguished by the 87-base-pair reads and were therefore excluded. Sequencing depth was assumed to be roughly uniform across donors in the presence/absence analyses, though that assumption may not hold. For the cohort, immune exposure information was limited to CMV serostatus. Linkage disequilibrium might explain the correlated functional status among segregating V segments, but an unknown experimental factor could not be excluded. In a later analysis, most CMV-associated TCR beta chains were found to appear HLA-restricted, with HLA associations seemingly driven largely by CMV exposure. Three of the identified cytomegalovirus-associated TCR beta chains were confirmed in vitro to be specific for cytomegalovirus antigens. The classifier was reported to diagnose cytomegalovirus status with high specificity and sensitivity in both the original cohort and the validation cohort. Most TCR sequences were observed very rarely across donors, whereas some public TCRs were present in many individuals. Because HLA typing was unavailable for some donors at each locus, only the typed subset was used in association tests. The sequencing pipeline was judged likely to have produced a cluster of highly shared sequence variants as a technical artifact. Seventeen rarely observed V segments, including chromosome 9 orphons, were excluded from the earlier analysis of about 500 of the donors because counts were too low. The study listed 150 to 200 TCR beta chains as associated with cytomegalovirus.

Receptor amplification or capture employed the immunoSEQ multiplex PCR assay. For the multiplex PCR, a mixture combining 60 forward primers for TCR Vbeta segments and 13 reverse primers for TCR Jbeta segments was used. A multiplex PCR assay on genomic DNA amplified the CDR3 region of rearranged TCR beta genes. The Illumina HiSeq System was used to sequence the amplified TCR beta libraries as 87-base-pair reads. The original pipeline was this. In a later analysis, about 80 million unique TCR beta chains were counted across the 650 to 750 repertoires, and around 10 million of these chains were shared by at least two donors. Raw reads were error-corrected and collapsed into unique sequences with a nearest-neighbor algorithm that merged closely related sequences to remove PCR and sequencing errors. CDR3 sequences were aligned to IMGT reference sequences to assign V, D and J gene segments. For a sequence to be retained, at least a six-nucleotide match to both a V gene segment and a J gene segment was required. A rearrangement counted as productive if the CDR3 had no stop codons and remained in frame with V and J, and every other rearrangement counted as non-productive. Following IMGT convention, CDR3 was defined as the stretch from the second conserved V-encoded cysteine up to the conserved J-encoded phenylalanine. The earlier analysis of approximately 590 of the donors excluded any sequence lacking an unambiguous match to a single V gene segment. An earlier analysis of a few hundred of the donors classified V segments as functional when productive rearrangements were above 56.7% and as segregating when the standard deviation between donors was above 5%. A statistical classification framework was built to diagnose cytomegalovirus status from the catalog of TCR beta chain sequences. V and J gene assignment, in a later analysis, came from comparing TCR nucleotide sequences with IMGT/GENE-DB human TR gene sequences. Using the TCRdist pipeline, a later analysis assigned CDR3 sequences along with most-parsimonious VDJ recombination scenarios. A later analysis defined each TCR beta chain by its CDR3 amino acid sequence plus V-gene family, and excluded reads lacking a unique V-gene family. As a way to deal with suspected cross-contamination and a sequencing artifact, a later analysis dropped hundreds of nucleotide sequences that were highly shared and had low generation probability. A later analysis calculated a clonal expansion index for each public chain from normalized within-repertoire ranks of inferred template counts. In a later analysis, generation probabilities were computed using a VDJ recombination model fitted to out-of-frame rearrangements, and the results were checked against IGoR. In a later analysis, hypergeometric tests were used to score TCR-TCR, TCR-HLA and TCR-CMV co-occurrence, with a repertoire-size bias correction applied to TCR pairs. In a later analysis, false discovery rates were estimated by permuting HLA or CMV assignments 20 times. In a later analysis, co-occurring TCRs were grouped using DBSCAN, and TCRdist sequence similarity was added for clustering within HLA-allele-positive subsets. Co-occurrence clustering excluded repertoires with fewer than 30,000 or more than 120,000 public chains, plus five with anomalous nucleotide sharing. TCRdb stores this immuneACCESS table with in-frame sequences only. Part of the clones is absent; in the studies checked, under half of the shortfall reflects unresolved V genes, and no reason is known for the rest. Clonal size and the V and J genes are those of that table, whereas D and trimming came from the DNA. For this sample the table gives 150,000 or so clones, of which 70% to 80% were detected only once. Of the sample, roughly 13% falls within the top ten clones.

The cohort consisted of some 730 healthy bone marrow donors. At the time of sampling, all cohort members were nominally healthy, though unrecorded immune exposures were likely present. The donor tested CMV seropositive and was one of the 289 seropositive cohort members. A peripheral blood sample was collected from each donor, and TCR beta sequencing was performed on peripheral blood mononuclear cells. The Qiagen DNeasy Blood Extraction Kit was used to extract genomic DNA from the blood cell samples. With respect to this clone: Its antigen has not been determined. The input lacks base qualities; no much larger clone sits a single base away.

Germline trimming: 2 bases from V, 0 bases from J; junction bases outside gene matches: 5. Taken from the germline V gene, the CDR1 and CDR2 loops are SGHRS and YFSETQ. From its cysteine to its phenylalanine, the CDR3 spans 17 amino acids. Only CDR3 DNA is held: 51 bases, read in frame from base 1. The sequence is built from TRBV5-1 and TRBJ2-3, and TRBD2 aligns with 11 junction nucleotides. The receptor was isolated from a man aged 30 to 45 in good health and CMV-seropositive. Sequenced: PBMCs. At the DNA level, the sequence is TGCGCCAGCAGCTTCGCCCCTAGCGGGAGGAGCACAGATACGCAGTATTTT. It translates to CASSFAPSGRSTDTQYF.